This T cell receptor beta chain is from a study of beta chain features in type 1 diabetes (dated by TCRdb to 2016 to 2019). About the investigation overall: Patients and healthy donors did not differ in mean age, gender distribution, total cell number or subset yield. Regulatory and stem cell-like memory subsets were isolated from only 8 patients and 8 healthy donors, whereas naive and central memory subsets came from all 28 donors. The study compared the TCRB repertoires of sorted circulating CD4+ T cell subsets in recently diagnosed type 1 diabetes patients with those in matched healthy donors. A total of 100 million to 140 million sorted cells were examined across all samples, and the number of cells per subset was strongly correlated with RNA yield. What the study reported, not specific to this receptor: PCR might favor shorter templates, but patient and control samples were amplified and corrected together, so any skew would affect both groups equally. The naive, central memory and regulatory TCRB repertoires appeared to resemble one another more closely among patients than among healthy donors. In all four CD4+ subsets, TCRB CDR3 length was moderately but significantly shorter in type 1 diabetes patients. Because cDNA was sequenced instead of genomic DNA, highly expressing activated cells could be over-represented, though the groups showed no difference in activation or CD3 levels. HLA sub-analyses involved small numbers of individuals, so any influence of HLA type on TCRB rearrangement remained unresolved. At VDJ recombination sites, type 1 diabetes patients had fewer insertions and more deleted nucleotides, which implies abnormalities in thymic rearrangement.

Relative to germline, V is missing 6 bases and J is missing 5 bases, with 12 bases of the junction outside any gene match. CDR1 LNHDA and CDR2 SQIVND were looked up in the germline V gene (reference sequence). The CDR3 contains 15 residues, cysteine and phenylalanine counted. The only DNA kept is the CDR3, 45 bases in frame from the first base. Each donor gave one peripheral blood draw, averaging roughly 120 mL, which was collected into heparinised tubes. A BD FACSAria II and a panel including CD45RO, CCR7, CD25, CD127, CD95 and CD27 were used to sort naive, central memory, regulatory and stem cell-like memory CD4+ T cells. Purity was above 95% for every sorted population. Right away, PBMCs were isolated by Lymphoprep density gradient centrifugation and were stained directly, with no culture step. So that batch effects would be minimized, each experiment stained and sorted samples in pairs, pairing one healthy donor with one patient.

Comment on this clone: It lacks a known antigen. Base qualities are not at hand, and no much larger clone is one base apart.

The entire amount of isolated RNA was reverse transcribed using the High Capacity cDNA Reverse Transcription Kit, so the sequenced TCRB transcripts were expressed ones. Deep immunoSEQ sequencing was performed on naive, central memory and regulatory T cell samples, with an average of roughly 3.5 million total reads per sample. Sorted cells were lysed in RLT buffer, and RNA was extracted using DNase-treated RNeasy Micro or Mini kits according to cell number. To prevent cross-contamination, each cell subset was processed individually, whereas patient and healthy donor samples were processed jointly. The immunoSEQ multiplex PCR was used to amplify TCRB sequences from cDNA, yielding 87-bp fragments that span the CDR3 region. The amplicons were sequenced using the Illumina HiSeq platform. As for how the authors treated the data: PCR bias was computationally corrected using synthetic template baselines, reads within Hamming distance 2 were collapsed, and singletons that could not be merged were discarded. By aligning reads against IMGT, V, D and J genes, CDR3 length, and insertions or deletions at six rearrangement sites were assigned. Within each subset, clonotype counts were normalized to sorted cell number, and only after that were true diversity and Gini coefficients computed with the tcR R package. The overlap coefficient, calculated on TCRB nucleotide sequences, was used to measure repertoire sharing. Out-of-frame TCRB sequences from naive cells were analyzed to stand in for the pre-selection repertoire. In TCRdb, the immuneACCESS table is reduced to in-frame sequences with V and J assigned. These tables do not hold every clone; where another copy was compared, an unresolved V gene accounts for under half, and the others remain unexplained. Clone size and the V and J calls come from that table; the DNA yielded D and trimming. In all, the sample holds about 360,000 clones, and roughly 12% of those were seen once. The biggest ten clones account for 0.017% of the sample.

This sequence was found in a young man in good health. The chain was built from TRBV19 and TRBJ2-5; the central 7 bases match TRBD2. Sequencing used naive CD4+ T cells from blood. Read against the paper, the sample's cell subset or site label means: true naive CD4+ T cells. The CDR3 region reads CASSMVGREGETQYF. The DNA sequence is given as TGTGCCAGTAGCATGGTGGGAAGGGAGGGCGAGACCCAGTACTTC.